Each of the 18 T cell receptor beta chains below was sequenced from the same sample in a study of cytomegalovirus exposure and HLA in healthy donors. PCR involved 60 Vbeta and 13 Jbeta primers. Clones were read by immunoSEQ multiplex PCR, and TCRdb kept only the in-frame ones, dropping some. Of about 94,000 clones in the sample, 78% were seen once. The sequencing input was PBMCs. The receptors stem from an older woman in good health and CMV-seronegative.

In its sample, this clone was seen once. At one of its ends the junction is not consistent with the germline gene, which may arise from a read error. The rearrangement links TRBV5-8 to TRBJ2-3; perhaps TRBD1 as D (5 bases). This CDR3 has 17 residues. Germline loops: CDR1 SGHTS, CDR2 YDEGEE. The CDR3 sequence is CASTLGIFRALTDTQYF. In DNA form, the CDR3 reads TGTGCCAGCACCTTGGGGATTTTCAGGGCCCTTACAGATACGCAGTATTTT. Together with reference TRBV5-8 and TRBJ2-3, the CDR3 gives the full variable domain: EAGVTQSPTHLIKTRGQQATLRCSPISGHTSVYWYQQALGLGLQFLLWYDEGEERNRGNFPPRFSGRQFPNYSSELNVNALELEDSALYLCASTLGIFRALTDTQYFGPGTRLTVL.

CDR3: CASSYSIGQGGYTF. In DNA, the CDR3 is TGTGCCAGCAGTTACTCGATCGGGCAGGGAGGCTACACCTTC. The rearrangement joins TRBV6-6 to TRBJ1-2; perhaps TRBD1 as D (5 bases). V lost 0 bases and J lost 8, with 13 bases in between. This CDR3 has 14 residues. Germline CDR1 and CDR2: MNHNY and SVGAGI (reference sequence).

This chain joins TRBV6-4 and TRBJ2-6, with no clear D. CDR1 is MRHNA and CDR2 is SNTAGT in the germline V gene. The CDR3 runs 14 residues. Trimming left V 6 bases short and J 2 bases short, with 8 bases between. The CDR3 region is CASSPFPGANVLTF. The CDR3 nucleotides read TGTGCCAGCAGCCCGTTTCCTGGGGCCAACGTCCTGACTTTC.

The rearrangement uses TRBV9 and TRBJ1-2; D possibly corresponds to TRBD1 (6 bases). V gave up 3 bases and J gave up 2 bases, with 8 bases separating them. The CDR3 has 13 residues. Germline V CDR1 and CDR2: SGDLS, YYNGEE. CDR3 protein: CASSGTVNYGYTF. The DNA for the CDR3 is TGTGCCAGCAGCGGGACAGTAAACTATGGCTACACCTTC.

The rearrangement uses TRBV5-6 and TRBJ2-3; TRBD2 matches 9 bases. CDR3 length equals 16 residues. From germline, CDR1 is SGHDT and CDR2 YYEEEE. Losses at the gene ends were 0 bases for V and 4 bases for J; bases not matched to a gene: 6. CDR3 in DNA: TGTGCCAGCAGCTTGGTTGCGGGGGGGCTTTCAGATACGCAGTATTTT. Residues: CASSLVAGGLSDTQYF.

J is TRBJ2-7 and V is TRBV18, with TRBD1 matching over 9 bases. V gave up 8 bases and J gave up 5 bases; unmatched junction bases: 10. The CDR3 covers 14 residues. Germline V CDR1 and CDR2: KGHSH, LQKENI. The CDR3 bases are TGTGCCAGCGCGCTAACAGGGGGCGCAGACGAGCAGTACTTC. Translated, it gives CASALTGGADEQYF.

This chain links TRBV7-2 with TRBJ1-1; D is unresolved. The ends were cut back, 2 bases at V and 5 bases at J, with 9 bases in the middle. The CDR3 runs to 13 residues. CDR1 is SGHTA and CDR2 is FQGNSA in the germline V gene. The CDR3 is CASSLMEATEAFF. In nucleotides, the CDR3 is TGTGCCAGCAGCTTAATGGAGGCAACTGAAGCTTTCTTT.

The CDR3 sequence is CASSYSGELGNQPQHF. As DNA, the CDR3 is TGTGCCAGCAGTTACTCTGGGGAGCTTGGGAATCAGCCCCAGCATTTT. The chain has TRBV6-5 and TRBJ1-5; unclear D gene. Germline V gives CDR1 MNHEY, CDR2 SVGAGI. V lost 0 bases and J lost 4, with 13 bases in between. This CDR3 region has 16 residues.

This clone was found once. The chain is built from TRBV14 and TRBJ1-1, with TRBD1 matching 7 bases. The CDR3 is 13 amino acids. The ends lost 4 bases at V and 6 bases at J; junction bases unmatched: 5. In germline, CDR1 is SGHDN, CDR2 FVKESK. CDR3 residues: CASSLTGIPEAFF. CDR3 DNA: TGTGCCAGCAGCCTGACAGGGATCCCTGAAGCTTTCTTT.

J is TRBJ2-5 and V is TRBV5-6; D gene uncertain. CDR3 length: 15 amino acids. Germline V gene lookup returns CDR1 SGHDT and CDR2 YYEEEE. Trimming removed 0 bases at V and 1 base at J, with 10 bases between. The CDR3 DNA reads as TGTGCCAGCAGCTTGGCCCTTGGCAGCCAAGAGACCCAGTACTTC. Translation: CASSLALGSQETQYF.

The gene calls are TRBV28 and TRBJ1-1; weak D call: TRBD1 (6 bases). V dropped 5 bases and J dropped 4 bases, with 17 bases sitting between them. The CDR3 contains 15 residues. The V gene's germline CDR1 is MDHEN and CDR2 SYDVKM. CDR3 nucleotides: TGTGCCAGCAGTCCAAACCGGGGGGCGGCCACTGAAGCTTTCTTT. Its translation is CASSPNRGAATEAFF.

The chain carries TRBV6-1 and TRBJ1-3; possible D gene TRBD1, 5 bases. The V and J ends lost 3 bases and 0 bases respectively, with 12 bases between them. CDR1 MNHNS and CDR2 SASEGT come from the germline V gene. The CDR3 is made up of 16 amino acids. CDR3 nucleotides: TGTGCCAGCAGTGATCTAGGGGCCTCCTCTGGAAACACCATATATTTT. Translation gives CASSDLGASSGNTIYF.

The V call is TRBV4-1, the J call TRBJ1-2; the match to TRBD1 covers 10 bases. The V and J ends lost 6 bases and 1 base, in that order; junction bases with no gene match: 8. The germline CDR1 and CDR2 sequences are MGHRA and YSYEKL. The CDR3 has 16 residues. CDR3: CASSRDRGLRNYGYTF. The CDR3 nucleotides are TGCGCCAGCAGTCGGGACAGGGGCCTTCGTAACTATGGCTACACCTTC.

This chain uses TRBV5-6 with TRBJ2-1, with TRBD2 matching over 10 bases. Germline V lookup: CDR1 SGHDT, CDR2 YYEEEE. This CDR3 comprises 15 residues. V lost 3 bases and J lost 4; bases outside the gene matches: 4. CDR3: CASSWGLAQYNEQFF. Written as DNA, the CDR3 is TGTGCCAGCAGCTGGGGACTAGCGCAGTACAATGAGCAGTTCTTC. Full variable domain (missing parts from reference TRBV5-6 and TRBJ2-1): DAGVTQSPTHLIKTRGQQVTLRCSPKSGHDTVSWYQQALGQGPQFIFQYYEEEERQRGNFPDRFSGHQFPNYSSELNVNALLLGDSALYLCASSWGLAQYNEQFFGPGTRLTVL.

This clone was seen a handful of times. CDR3 protein: CASSSDGKAFF. The DNA for the CDR3 is TGTGCCAGCAGTTCGGACGGGAAAGCTTTCTTT. The chain joins TRBV6-5 to TRBJ1-1; D uncertain. The V gene lost 4 bases and the J gene lost 9 bases, with 9 bases spanning the gap. Germline V gene sequence: CDR1 MNHEY, CDR2 SVGAGI. The CDR3 sequence is 11 residues long.

The CDR3 DNA reads TGCGCCAGCAGCTTGGTGCCTCAGGGGAACTATGGCTACACCTTC. This codes for CASSLVPQGNYGYTF. J is TRBJ1-2 and V is TRBV5-1; D might be TRBD1 (6 bases). V lost 0 bases to trimming and J lost 2 bases, with 11 bases between them. The CDR3 is 15 amino acids. Germline CDR1 reads SGHRS; CDR2 reads YFSETQ.

CDR3 bases: TGTGCCAGCAGCGAGGAGCCCTACGAGCAGTACTTC. Translation: CASSEEPYEQYF. The V call is TRBV11-2, the J call TRBJ2-7; the D is unclear. V gave up 5 bases and J gave up 2 bases, with 7 bases separating them. The CDR3 is 12 residues long. Germline V gives CDR1 SGHAT, CDR2 FQNNGV.

J is TRBJ2-7 and V is TRBV30; 12 nucleotides agree with TRBD1. CDR3 size: 18 residues. The germline V gene has CDR1 GTSNPN and CDR2 SVGIG (reference sequence). J was trimmed by 3 bases and V by 0 bases; bases with no gene match: 12. The CDR3 loop is CAWSVYRDRGPIGYEQYF. The CDR3 DNA is TGTGCCTGGAGTGTCTACCGGGACAGGGGGCCTATCGGCTACGAGCAGTACTTC.